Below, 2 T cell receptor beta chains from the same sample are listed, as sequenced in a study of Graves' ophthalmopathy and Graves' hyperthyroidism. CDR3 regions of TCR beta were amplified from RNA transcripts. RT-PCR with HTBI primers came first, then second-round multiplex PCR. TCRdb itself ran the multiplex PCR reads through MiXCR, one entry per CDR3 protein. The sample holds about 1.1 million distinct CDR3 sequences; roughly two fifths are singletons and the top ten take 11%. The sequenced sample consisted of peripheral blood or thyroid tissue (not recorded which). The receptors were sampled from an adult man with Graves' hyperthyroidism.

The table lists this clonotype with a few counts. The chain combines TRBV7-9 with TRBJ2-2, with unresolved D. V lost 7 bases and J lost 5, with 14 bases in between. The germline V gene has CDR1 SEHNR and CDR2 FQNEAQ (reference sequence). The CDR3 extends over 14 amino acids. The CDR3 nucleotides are TGTGCCAGCATGGTGAGGCAGCAGACCGGGGAGCTGTTTTTT. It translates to CASMVRQQTGELFF.

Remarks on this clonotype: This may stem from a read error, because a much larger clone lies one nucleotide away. The CDR3 sequence: CARSTGTELYEQYF. CDR3 nucleotides: TGTGCCAGAAGTACCGGGACTGAACTCTACGAGCAGTACTTC. The chain couples TRBV2 to TRBJ2-7; D may be TRBD2 (6 bases). Trimming left V 9 bases short and J 3 bases short, with 18 bases between. This CDR3 is built from 14 residues. Germline V gene lookup returns CDR1 SNHLY and CDR2 FYNNEI.